This record looks at one T cell receptor (beta chain) sequence and its context. The CDR3 runs to 18 residues. CDR1 and CDR2 from the germline V gene are LGHNA and YSLEER. V lost 0 bases, J lost 4 bases, and 11 bases stayed unmatched. The repertoire was sequenced with immunoSEQ multiplex PCR; TCRdb's copy has only in-frame clones and lacks some. The sample shows 90,000 to 110,000 clones, about four fifths of them seen only once. The data stem from a study of blood T cell repertoires in COVID-19. As for the study in general: Samples representing acute and convalescent COVID-19 were sourced from the United States, Italy and Spain. Nucleic acid was either cDNA or gDNA, and it came from T cells, B-cell-depleted T cells, or PBMCs.

This chain connects TRBV4-3 to TRBJ2-3, with 9 bases aligning to TRBD2. This TCR derives from a woman in her 70s with acute or convalescent COVID-19. Sequencing was carried out using peripheral blood. CDR3 sequence: CASSQDIIGGRAADTQYF. The CDR3 coding sequence is TGCGCCAGCAGCCAAGATATTATCGGCGGGAGGGCCGCAGATACGCAGTATTTT.